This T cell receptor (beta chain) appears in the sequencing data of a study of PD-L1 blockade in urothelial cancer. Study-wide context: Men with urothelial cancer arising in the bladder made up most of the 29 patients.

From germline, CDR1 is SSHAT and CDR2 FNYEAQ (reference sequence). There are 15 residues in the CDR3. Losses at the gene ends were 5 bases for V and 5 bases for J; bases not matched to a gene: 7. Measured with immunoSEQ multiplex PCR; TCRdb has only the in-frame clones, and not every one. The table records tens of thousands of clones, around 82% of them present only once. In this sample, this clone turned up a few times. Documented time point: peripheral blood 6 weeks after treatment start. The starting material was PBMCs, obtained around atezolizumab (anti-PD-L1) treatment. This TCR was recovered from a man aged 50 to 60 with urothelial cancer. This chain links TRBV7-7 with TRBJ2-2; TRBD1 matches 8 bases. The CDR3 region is CASSQGQGKTGELFF. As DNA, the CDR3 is TGTGCCAGCAGCCAAGGACAGGGCAAGACCGGGGAGCTGTTTTTT.